This note documents a single T cell receptor beta chain sequence. The entry originates in a study of blood T cell repertoires in COVID-19. The overall study: T cells, B-cell-depleted T cells, or PBMCs provided the cDNA or gDNA that served as material.

CDR3 length: 14 amino acids. From germline, CDR1 is SGHTA and CDR2 FQGTGA. V shed 5 bases and J shed 7 bases, with 18 bases lying between them. Study processing details: Using reference gene primer amplification, nucleated cell counts were estimated. The assay was immunoSEQ multiplex PCR, and TCRdb's table has in-frame clones only and misses some. The V and J calls and clone size were taken over from that table, and D and trimming were inferred from the DNA. This table holds tens of thousands of clones, roughly nine tenths found once. Sequenced: peripheral blood. V is TRBV7-3 and J is TRBJ2-7, with D possibly being TRBD2 (6 bases). The source is a man between 65 and 85 years old with active COVID-19. The CDR3 spells CASSLLGPAGEQYF. In nucleotides, the CDR3 is TGTGCCAGCAGCCTACTCGGGCCCGCGGGGGAGCAGTACTTC.